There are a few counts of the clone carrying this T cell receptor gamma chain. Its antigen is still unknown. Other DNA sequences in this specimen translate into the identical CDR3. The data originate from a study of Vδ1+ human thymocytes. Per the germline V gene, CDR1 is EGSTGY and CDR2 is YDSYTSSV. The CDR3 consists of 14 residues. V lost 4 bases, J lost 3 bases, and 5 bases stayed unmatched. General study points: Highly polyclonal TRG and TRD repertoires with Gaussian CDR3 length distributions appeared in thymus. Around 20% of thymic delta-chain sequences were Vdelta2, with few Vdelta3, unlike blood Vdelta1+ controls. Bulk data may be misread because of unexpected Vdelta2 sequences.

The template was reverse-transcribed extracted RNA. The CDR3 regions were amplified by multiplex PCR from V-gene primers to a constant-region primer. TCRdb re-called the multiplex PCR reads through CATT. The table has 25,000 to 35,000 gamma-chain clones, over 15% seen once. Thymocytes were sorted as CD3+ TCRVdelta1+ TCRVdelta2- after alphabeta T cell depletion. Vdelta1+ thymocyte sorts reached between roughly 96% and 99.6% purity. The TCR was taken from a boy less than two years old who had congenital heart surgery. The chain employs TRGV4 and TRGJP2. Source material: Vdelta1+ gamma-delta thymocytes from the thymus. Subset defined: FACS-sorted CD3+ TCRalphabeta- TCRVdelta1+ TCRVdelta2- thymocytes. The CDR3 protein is CATWDGGSDWIKTF. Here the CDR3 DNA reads TGTGCCACCTGGGACGGTGGTAGTGATTGGATCAAGACGTTT.